The 8 T cell receptor beta chains below were found in one sample sequenced in a study of blood T cells in healthy people across ages. A second PCR of 7 to 11 cycles used a sample-barcoded 5' primer and a J-beta primer mix. TCRdb redid the calling of the 5' RACE reads with MiXCR, one entry per CDR3 protein. Of 550,000 to 800,000 distinct CDR3 sequences detected, around 32% appear once; the ten largest clones hold 15%. Sample: blood. Receptors originate from a woman older than 75 in good health.

Of note for this clonotype: With a much larger clone just one base away, this may be a read error. The V call is TRBV7-3, the J call TRBJ2-5; D is perhaps TRBD1 (6 bases). The CDR3 length is 14 residues. The V end lost 1 base, the J end lost 7 bases, and 13 bases lay between the germline ends. CDR1 and CDR2 from the germline V gene are SGHTA and FQGTGA. DNA of the CDR3: TGTGCCAGCAGCTTAATGAGCAGGGGCTCGACCCAGTACTTC. Translating gives CASSLMSRGSTQYF.

This clonotype was recorded once. The chain carries TRBV5-1 and TRBJ1-1; no firm D call. This CDR3 region has 14 residues. Trimming cost V 4 bases and J 1 base, with 11 bases left between them. Germline loops: CDR1 SGHRS, CDR2 YFSETQ. CDR3 sequence: CASSLPAGNTEAFF. CDR3 DNA sequence: TGCGCCAGCAGCCTACCGGCAGGGAACACTGAAGCTTTCTTT. The variable domain in full, with the rest retrieved from reference TRBV5-1 and TRBJ1-1, is KAGVTQTPRYLIKTRGQQVTLSCSPISGHRSVSWYQQTPGQGLQFLFEYFSETQRNKGNFPGRFSGRQFSNSRSEMNVSTLELGDSALYLCASSLPAGNTEAFFGQGTRLTVV.

The rearrangement joins TRBV12-3 or TRBV12-4 to TRBJ1-2; D unclear. The V end lost 6 bases, the J end lost 8 bases, and 16 bases lay between the germline ends. This CDR3 is 13 amino acids long. The CDR3 reads CASSPKRDGGYTF. The CDR3, as DNA: TGTGCCAGCAGCCCTAAACGAGACGGAGGCTACACCTTC.

About this clonotype itself: The DNA is left out, because the CDR3 cannot be placed on it with certainty; the CDR3 is given as TCRdb lists it. This CDR3 is CISVPEAYPGLAFSRYAVF. V is TRBV7-5 and J is TRBJ2-3; the table's D call of TRBD2 was not tested on the DNA. TRBV7-5 counts as a pseudogene. The CDR3 spans 19 residues, counting both ends.

There are many counts of this clonotype. The rearrangement uses TRBV7-9 and TRBJ2-3; D unclear. This CDR3 region has 15 residues. The germline V gene has CDR1 SEHNR and CDR2 FQNEAQ (reference sequence). Trimming pared 0 bases from V and 1 base from J, leaving 8 bases between. DNA of the CDR3: TGTGCCAGCAGCTTAGCCCCAGCTCGCACAGATACGCAGTATTTT. It specifies CASSLAPARTDTQYF.

At least ten counts were recorded for this clonotype. The J gene is TRBJ2-1, the V gene TRBV2, with D possibly being TRBD1 (5 bases). There are 17 residues in the CDR3. Germline CDR1 reads SNHLY; CDR2 reads FYNNEI. V was cut by 5 bases and J by 6 bases, with 23 bases left in between. CDR3 residues: CASSYGLGTGRPNEQFF. CDR3 nucleotide sequence: TGTGCCAGCAGTTATGGTCTCGGAACAGGCAGGCCCAATGAGCAGTTCTTC. The variable domain in full, with the rest retrieved from reference TRBV2 and TRBJ2-1, is EPEVTQTPSHQVTQMGQEVILRCVPISNHLYFYWYRQILGQKVEFLVSFYNNEISEKSEIFDDQFSVERPDGSNFTLKIRSTKLEDSAMYFCASSYGLGTGRPNEQFFGPGTRLTVL.

This rearrangement joins TRBV6-6 to TRBJ2-3; the D gene is possibly TRBD2 (5 bases). CDR1 is MNHNY and CDR2 is SVGAGI in the germline V gene (reference sequence). Trimming cost V 6 bases and J 6 bases, with 10 bases left between them. The CDR3 consists of 12 residues. CDR3 coding DNA: TGTGCCAGCAGGTCCCCGGGGGATACGCAGTATTTT. Translating it yields CASRSPGDTQYF.

V is TRBV18 and J is TRBJ1-5, with 8 bases identical to TRBD1. V lost 3 bases and J lost 0; bases outside the gene matches: 7. Looked up from germline, CDR1 is KGHSH and CDR2 is LQKENI. The CDR3 consists of 17 residues. The CDR3 is CASSPTGGPNSNQPQHF. CDR3 DNA sequence: TGTGCCAGCTCACCTACAGGGGGTCCAAATAGCAATCAGCCCCAGCATTTT. Complete variable domain (other parts from reference TRBV18 and TRBJ1-5): NAGVMQNPRHLVRRRGQEARLRCSPMKGHSHVYWYRQLPEEGLKFMVYLQKENIIDESGMPKERFSAEFPKEGPSILRIQQVVRGDSAAYFCASSPTGGPNSNQPQHFGDGTRLSIL.